This T cell receptor beta chain derives from a study of shared clonotypes between healthy human individuals. About this clone: Its target is unknown.

The V gene's germline CDR1 is SGHAT and CDR2 FQNNGV. Trimming pared 7 bases from V and 7 bases from J, leaving 17 bases between. The CDR3 length is 13 residues. Libraries were prepared by immunoSEQ multiplex PCR; TCRdb keeps only in-frame clonotypes and omits some of them. The sample has about 1.1 million clones; 70% to 85% are singletons. Study results and caveats: Larger richness was generally estimated for naive than memory subsets.

The chain employs TRBV11-2 and TRBJ2-7; no definite D call. The material sequenced was memory CD4+ T cells from PBMCs. Indicated subset: CD45RA-negative fraction. The clonotype originates from a man aged 18 to 30 in good health. Some clones in this sample may be carry-over from other donors' samples. CDR3 in DNA: TGTGCCAGCACCTTTTTAGCCTTTGGGGAGCAGTACTTC. Translation: CASTFLAFGEQYF.